The 14 T cell receptor beta chains given below trace back to one sample, sequenced in a study of shared clonotypes between healthy human individuals. Produced via immunoSEQ multiplex PCR; TCRdb's table is partial and in-frame only. Among more than 2 million clones listed, 85% to 95% were seen once. Positive CCR7 selection of CD45RO-negative cells yielded the naive CD8 cells, and terminally differentiated effector memory CD45RA+ cells were excluded. Sequencing was performed on naive CD8+ T cells from PBMCs. Receptor source: a man younger than 35 in good health. Some clones in this sample may be carry-over from other donors' samples.

The chain employs TRBV6-1 and TRBJ2-7; D uncertain. Trimming removed 5 bases at V and 3 bases at J, with 17 bases between. Germline V gives CDR1 MNHNS, CDR2 SASEGT. This CDR3 contains 15 residues. The CDR3: CASSSGSAWGYEQYF. CDR3 nucleotides: TGTGCCAGCAGTTCCGGCTCCGCGTGGGGCTACGAGCAGTACTTC.

This clone appeared once. This sequence joins TRBV28 and TRBJ2-4, with 9 bases lining up with TRBD1. The CDR3 sequence is 15 residues long. Germline V gene lookup returns CDR1 MDHEN and CDR2 SYDVKM. V trimming: 6 bases; J trimming: 2 bases; junction bases outside the gene matches: 5. CDR3 DNA sequence: TGTGCCAGCAGATCAACAGGGGGCCCCAAAAACATTCAGTACTTC. This translates into CASRSTGGPKNIQYF.

Note on this clone: This CDR3 is also generated by other DNA sequences in the sample. The chain links TRBV6-4 to TRBJ2-6; D remains unclear. Germline loops: CDR1 MRHNA, CDR2 SNTAGT. Trimming took 0 bases from V and 0 from J, leaving 3 bases between them. The CDR3 loop spans 15 amino acids. CDR3 region: CASSDSASGANVLTF. The DNA of the CDR3 is TGTGCCAGCAGTGACTCCGCCTCTGGGGCCAACGTCCTGACTTTC.

The genes are TRBV27 and TRBJ2-7, with 8 bases fitting TRBD2. V trimming: 3 bases; J trimming: 1 base; junction bases outside the gene matches: 5. Per germline, CDR1 MNHEY and CDR2 SMNVEV (reference sequence). The CDR3 contains 15 residues. The CDR3 loop is CASSLFAGGSYEQYF. In DNA form, the CDR3 reads TGTGCCAGCAGTTTGTTTGCGGGAGGATCCTACGAGCAGTACTTC.

This clone was counted once. This chain connects TRBV5-6 to TRBJ2-5; perhaps TRBD2 as D (6 bases). The J call is doubtful: the DNA matches TRBJ2-7 better. CDR3 length: 14 residues. CDR1 and CDR2 (germline): SGHDT, YYEEEE. The DNA for the CDR3 is TGTGCCAGCAGCTTGACGGGACTCCCTGGCGAGCAGTACTTC. Translated: CASSLTGLPGEQYF.

The rearrangement uses TRBV7-8 and TRBJ1-4, with D uncertain. V lost 1 base, J lost 1 base, and 10 bases lay in between. CDR1 and CDR2 (germline): SGHVS, FQNEAQ. CDR3 size: 16 residues. The CDR3 DNA reads TGTGCCAGCAGCTTAGGGTGGGCGGAAACTAATGAAAAACTGTTTTTT. Translation gives CASSLGWAETNEKLFF.

This clone was detected only once. Other DNA variants within this sample encode the same CDR3. The V and J genes are TRBV6-5 and TRBJ1-1; tentatively, D is TRBD1 (5 bases). The CDR3 sequence is 13 residues long. V was clipped by 5 bases and J by 1 base, with 8 bases between them. The V gene's germline CDR1 is MNHEY and CDR2 SVGAGI. CDR3 protein: CASSLDRNTEAFF. The DNA for the CDR3 is TGTGCCAGCAGTCTTGACAGGAACACTGAAGCTTTCTTT.

This CDR3 reads CASSTQGRRGFDEQYF. CDR3 nucleotide sequence: TGTGCCAGCAGCACTCAGGGGCGCCGCGGGTTCGACGAGCAGTACTTC. The V gene is TRBV5-6, the J gene TRBJ2-7, with D tentatively TRBD1 (6 bases). This CDR3 is built from 16 residues. Germline CDR1 is SGHDT and CDR2 is YYEEEE. The V end lost 4 bases, the J end lost 5 bases, and 22 bases lay between the germline ends. The whole variable domain, remainder taken from reference TRBV5-6 and TRBJ2-7, is DAGVTQSPTHLIKTRGQQVTLRCSPKSGHDTVSWYQQALGQGPQFIFQYYEEEERQRGNFPDRFSGHQFPNYSSELNVNALLLGDSALYLCASSTQGRRGFDEQYFGPGTRLTVT.

The table lists this clone with a count of one. Distinct nucleotide sequences in the sample also encode this CDR3. The V and J genes are TRBV27 and TRBJ1-1; D unclear. V gave up 3 bases and J gave up 1 base, with 9 bases separating them. The CDR3 totals 14 residues. CDR1 is MNHEY, CDR2 SMNVEV, per germline (reference sequence). The CDR3 sequence: CASSFLGPNTEAFF. The CDR3 nucleotides are TGTGCCAGCAGTTTTTTAGGACCGAACACTGAAGCTTTCTTT.

The V gene is TRBV19, the J gene TRBJ2-3, with D tentatively TRBD2 (6 bases). Germline loops: CDR1 LNHDA, CDR2 SQIVND (reference sequence). Deletions cut 10 bases from V and 0 bases from J, with 14 bases between. The CDR3 is 14 amino acids. The CDR3, as DNA: TGTGCCACTCGGGACTCCCGAAGCACAGATACGCAGTATTTT. It codes for CATRDSRSTDTQYF. Drawing the rest from reference TRBV19 and TRBJ2-3, the complete variable domain is DGGITQSPKYLFRKEGQNVTLSCEQNLNHDAMYWYRQDPGQGLRLIYYSQIVNDFQKGDIAEGYSVSREKKESFPLTVTSAQKNPTAFYLCATRDSRSTDTQYFGPGTRLTVL.

This clone was detected only once. This chain connects TRBV9 to TRBJ2-7; 7 positions agree with TRBD2. V lost 4 bases, J lost 1 base, and 11 bases stayed unmatched. Germline assignment: CDR1 SGDLS and CDR2 YYNGEE. The CDR3 totals 16 residues. The CDR3 spells CASSPTAGRESYEQYF. The CDR3 bases are TGTGCCAGCAGCCCAACGGCAGGGAGGGAGTCCTACGAGCAGTACTTC.

This chain uses TRBV7-9 with TRBJ2-7, with 12 nucleotides matching TRBD2. Trimming took 4 bases from V and 6 from J; bases not matched to a gene: 13. This CDR3 region has 17 residues. CDR1 and CDR2 from the germline V gene are SEHNR and FQNEAQ (reference sequence). In DNA form, the CDR3 reads TGTGCCAGCAGCTACACCCTCCCGACTAGCGGGAGTTTCGAGCAGTACTTC. It codes for CASSYTLPTSGSFEQYF.

This clone was seen only a few times. The chain uses TRBV28 and TRBJ1-5; the match to TRBD1 covers 8 bases. From germline, CDR1 is MDHEN and CDR2 SYDVKM. The CDR3 spans 13 residues. V shed 8 bases, J shed 3 bases, and the junction held 3 bases outside the gene matches. The CDR3 DNA is TGTGCCAGCGCGGACAGGGACAATCAGCCCCAGCATTTT. Its translation: CASADRDNQPQHF. Complete variable domain (other parts from reference TRBV28 and TRBJ1-5): DVKVTQSSRYLVKRTGEKVFLECVQDMDHENMFWYRQDPGLGLRLIYFSYDVKMKEKGDIPEGYSVSREKKERFSLILESASTNQTSMYLCASADRDNQPQHFGDGTRLSIL.

V is TRBV27 and J is TRBJ2-3; TRBD1 aligns across 11 bases. The CDR3 length is 19 residues. Per germline, CDR1 MNHEY and CDR2 SMNVEV (reference sequence). The trim removed 5 bases at V and 5 bases at J, leaving 18 bases unmatched. CDR3 loop: CASSPITLLDRGQGDTQYF. Here the CDR3 DNA reads TGTGCCAGCAGTCCAATTACTCTACTGGACAGGGGGCAGGGAGATACGCAGTATTTT.